This is a list of T cell receptor beta chains from one sample in a study of blood T cell repertoires in COVID-19. Produced via immunoSEQ multiplex PCR; TCRdb's table is partial and in-frame only. The sample shows about 75,000 clones, 85% to 90% of them seen only once. Specimen: peripheral blood. The source of these receptors is a human donor in a cohort sampled during active COVID-19. Both conserved end residues are part of each CDR3. A D gene is named only where the DNA matches it firmly. Size tells how often a clone was seen (once, few, many) or the class of an expanded clone, and some rows leave it out.

CDR3 protein: CASSEGTANQPQHF; CDR3 DNA: TGTGCCAGCAGTGAGGGGACAGCGAATCAGCCCCAGCATTTT; clone size: -; J gene: TRBJ1-5; D gene: TRBD1; V gene: TRBV25-1
CDR3 protein: CASSVVPGQGITEAFF; CDR3 DNA: TGTGCCAGCAGCGTAGTCCCCGGACAGGGGATCACTGAAGCTTTCTTT; clone size: few; J gene: TRBJ1-1; D gene: TRBD1; V gene: TRBV9
CDR3 protein: CASSARVSGGAADTQYF; CDR3 DNA: TGTGCCAGTAGTGCCAGGGTTAGCGGGGGGGCGGCAGATACGCAGTATTTT; clone size: -; J gene: TRBJ2-3; D gene: TRBD2; V gene: TRBV19
CDR3 protein: CASSFPDRSDGYTF; CDR3 DNA: TGTGCCAGCAGTTTCCCAGACAGGTCAGATGGCTACACCTTC; clone size: -; J gene: TRBJ1-2; D gene: -; V gene: TRBV6-5
CDR3 protein: CATSGRDVGLAGGTGELFF; CDR3 DNA: TGTGCCACCAGTGGCCGGGACGTCGGACTAGCGGGTGGCACCGGGGAGCTGTTTTTT; clone size: -; J gene: TRBJ2-2; D gene: TRBD2; V gene: TRBV24-1
CDR3 protein: CASSLRRDQPQHF; CDR3 DNA: TGTGCCAGCAGCCTAAGGAGAGATCAGCCCCAGCATTTT; clone size: few; J gene: TRBJ1-5; D gene: -; V gene: TRBV7-9
CDR3 protein: CASSKALGDYGYTF; CDR3 DNA: TGTGCCAGCAGCAAAGCGCTAGGGGACTATGGCTACACCTTC; clone size: once; J gene: TRBJ1-2; D gene: -; V gene: TRBV21-1
CDR3 protein: CAAGGSETQYF; CDR3 DNA: TGTGCGGCGGGGGGTTCAGAGACCCAGTACTTC; clone size: -; J gene: TRBJ2-5; D gene: TRBD2; V gene: TRBV10-3
CDR3 protein: CASSFTAMGQGNEKLFF; CDR3 DNA: TGTGCCAGCAGTTTCACGGCCATGGGACAGGGGAATGAAAAACTGTTTTTT; clone size: -; J gene: TRBJ1-4; D gene: TRBD1; V gene: TRBV28
CDR3 protein: CASSLVVSEQFF; CDR3 DNA: TGTGCCAGCAGTTTAGTAGTAAGTGAGCAGTTCTTC; clone size: -; J gene: TRBJ2-1; D gene: -; V gene: TRBV12-3/TRBV12-4
CDR3 protein: CASSQTVDEQFF; CDR3 DNA: TGTGCCAGCAGTCAAACTGTTGATGAGCAGTTCTTC; clone size: -; J gene: TRBJ2-1; D gene: -; V gene: TRBV12-3/TRBV12-4
CDR3 protein: CAWSAGAVHEQYF; CDR3 DNA: TGTGCCTGGAGTGCTGGGGCAGTCCACGAGCAGTACTTC; clone size: -; J gene: TRBJ2-7; D gene: -; V gene: TRBV30
CDR3 protein: CASSPQVGGALIEQFF; CDR3 DNA: TGTGCCAGCAGCCCACAAGTGGGGGGGGCGCTGATTGAGCAGTTCTTC; clone size: few; J gene: TRBJ2-1; D gene: -; V gene: TRBV11-2
CDR3 protein: CASSRPTSGDYEQYF; CDR3 DNA: TGTGCCAGCAGCCGCCCCACTAGCGGGGACTACGAGCAGTACTTC; clone size: few; J gene: TRBJ2-7; D gene: TRBD2; V gene: TRBV7-9
CDR3 protein: CASSARQGGSYEQYF; CDR3 DNA: TGTGCCAGCAGCGCGAGACAGGGGGGCTCCTACGAGCAGTACTTC; clone size: -; J gene: TRBJ2-7; D gene: TRBD1; V gene: TRBV9
CDR3 protein: CASGPRSGVETQYF; CDR3 DNA: TGTGCTAGTGGTCCCCGTAGCGGGGTAGAGACCCAGTACTTC; clone size: -; J gene: TRBJ2-5; D gene: TRBD2; V gene: TRBV12-5
CDR3 protein: CASSTNAQNEKLFF; CDR3 DNA: TGTGCCAGCAGCACCAACGCCCAGAATGAAAAACTGTTTTTT; clone size: -; J gene: TRBJ1-4; D gene: -; V gene: TRBV7-9
CDR3 protein: CASSQSRPSQGFEKLFF; CDR3 DNA: TGCGCCAGCAGTCAATCACGTCCTTCACAGGGTTTTGAAAAACTGTTTTTT; clone size: few; J gene: TRBJ1-4; D gene: -; V gene: TRBV23-1
CDR3 protein: CASSFRGEGTQYF; CDR3 DNA: TGTGCCAGCAGTTTTCGGGGGGAGGGTACGCAGTATTTT; clone size: -; J gene: TRBJ2-3; D gene: TRBD2; V gene: TRBV27
CDR3 protein: CASSFRGTNEKLFF; CDR3 DNA: TGTGCCAGCAGCTTCAGGGGGACTAATGAAAAACTGTTTTTT; clone size: -; J gene: TRBJ1-4; D gene: TRBD1; V gene: TRBV7-9
CDR3 protein: CASHPAGGATDTQYF; CDR3 DNA: TGTGCCAGTCACCCCGCGGGGGGAGCGACAGATACGCAGTATTTT; clone size: -; J gene: TRBJ2-3; D gene: TRBD2; V gene: TRBV28
CDR3 protein: CASSQFLGYTF; CDR3 DNA: TGTGCCAGCAGCCAATTTCTAGGCTACACCTTC; clone size: -; J gene: TRBJ1-2; D gene: -; V gene: TRBV3-1/TRBV3-2
CDR3 protein: CSVGQANTEAFF; CDR3 DNA: TGCAGCGTTGGACAGGCTAACACTGAAGCTTTCTTT; clone size: -; J gene: TRBJ1-1; D gene: -; V gene: TRBV29-1
CDR3 protein: CASSLTSGLQETQYF; CDR3 DNA: TGTGCCAGCAGCTTGACTAGCGGGCTCCAAGAGACCCAGTACTTC; clone size: few; J gene: TRBJ2-5; D gene: TRBD2; V gene: TRBV7-3
CDR3 protein: CASIFRAGAHGYTF; CDR3 DNA: TGTGCCAGCATCTTTCGGGCAGGGGCACATGGCTACACCTTC; clone size: -; J gene: TRBJ1-2; D gene: -; V gene: TRBV6-5
CDR3 protein: CAWSVFRGVEQYF; CDR3 DNA: TGTGCCTGGAGTGTATTTCGGGGGGTGGAGCAGTACTTC; clone size: -; J gene: TRBJ2-7; D gene: TRBD2; V gene: TRBV30
CDR3 protein: CASRKWDRGAGELFF; CDR3 DNA: TGTGCCAGTAGGAAATGGGACAGGGGTGCCGGGGAGCTGTTTTTT; clone size: -; J gene: TRBJ2-2; D gene: TRBD1; V gene: TRBV19
CDR3 protein: CASSPFGDGRETQYF; CDR3 DNA: TGTGCCAGCTCACCGTTCGGGGATGGTCGGGAGACCCAGTACTTC; clone size: once; J gene: TRBJ2-5; D gene: -; V gene: TRBV18
CDR3 protein: CSVDETGTYTF; CDR3 DNA: TGCAGCGTTGACGAGACAGGGACCTACACCTTC; clone size: once; J gene: TRBJ1-2; D gene: TRBD1; V gene: TRBV29-1
CDR3 protein: CASGLTSGNEQFF; CDR3 DNA: TGTGCTAGTGGTTTGACATCAGGGAATGAGCAGTTCTTC; clone size: -; J gene: TRBJ2-1; D gene: -; V gene: TRBV12-5
CDR3 protein: CASSEGRRETDTQYF; CDR3 DNA: TGTGCCAGCAGTGAGGGGAGGAGGGAGACAGATACGCAGTATTTT; clone size: once; J gene: TRBJ2-3; D gene: -; V gene: TRBV6-4
CDR3 protein: CASSPGQGARGTDTQYF; CDR3 DNA: TGTGCCAGCAGTCCCGGACAGGGGGCGCGGGGCACAGATACGCAGTATTTT; clone size: -; J gene: TRBJ2-3; D gene: TRBD1; V gene: TRBV6-6
CDR3 protein: CARRLDRGREGYTF; CDR3 DNA: TGTGCCAGAAGGCTAGACAGGGGGCGAGAAGGCTACACCTTC; clone size: once; J gene: TRBJ1-2; D gene: TRBD1; V gene: TRBV5-3
CDR3 protein: CASSVVLSSQFF; CDR3 DNA: TGTGCCAGCAGTGTCGTCTTGTCCAGTCAGTTCTTC; clone size: -; J gene: TRBJ2-1; D gene: -; V gene: TRBV2
CDR3 protein: CASSDGQGGTDTQYF; CDR3 DNA: TGTGCCAGCAGTGACGGACAGGGGGGCACAGATACGCAGTATTTT; clone size: few; J gene: TRBJ2-3; D gene: TRBD1; V gene: TRBV25-1
CDR3 protein: CASSRQVNTEAFF; CDR3 DNA: TGTGCCAGCAGCCGACAGGTGAACACTGAAGCTTTCTTT; clone size: few; J gene: TRBJ1-1; D gene: -; V gene: TRBV12-3/TRBV12-4
CDR3 protein: CASSQDQGFEKLFF; CDR3 DNA: TGCGCCAGCTCCCAGGATCAGGGATTTGAAAAACTGTTTTTT; clone size: -; J gene: TRBJ1-4; D gene: -; V gene: TRBV4-3
CDR3 protein: CATSDSQNGLAGGSQFF; CDR3 DNA: TGTGCCACCAGTGATTCGCAAAACGGACTAGCGGGGGGCAGCCAATTCTTC; clone size: -; J gene: TRBJ2-1; D gene: TRBD2; V gene: TRBV24-1
CDR3 protein: CASSQGGHRTYNEQFF; CDR3 DNA: TGCGCCAGCAGCCAAGGGGGTCACAGGACCTACAATGAGCAGTTCTTC; clone size: -; J gene: TRBJ2-1; D gene: -; V gene: TRBV4-1
CDR3 protein: CSAWGDRDLSPYEQYF; CDR3 DNA: TGCAGCGCCTGGGGGGACAGGGACCTTAGCCCCTACGAGCAGTACTTC; clone size: -; J gene: TRBJ2-7; D gene: TRBD1; V gene: TRBV29-1
CDR3 protein: CASSQDYRRGAVYEQYF; CDR3 DNA: TGCGCCAGCAGCCAAGATTACCGTCGGGGGGCAGTCTACGAGCAGTACTTC; clone size: -; J gene: TRBJ2-7; D gene: -; V gene: TRBV4-3
CDR3 protein: CASSLAQVSYEQYF; CDR3 DNA: TGTGCCAGCAGCTTGGCACAGGTCTCCTACGAGCAGTACTTC; clone size: -; J gene: TRBJ2-7; D gene: -; V gene: TRBV5-5
CDR3 protein: CASSDSAGDSDTQYF; CDR3 DNA: TGTGCCAGCAGTGACTCAGCGGGAGATTCAGATACGCAGTATTTT; clone size: few; J gene: TRBJ2-3; D gene: TRBD2; V gene: TRBV6-4
CDR3 protein: CASSSDRGGTGELFF; CDR3 DNA: TGTGCCAGTAGTTCGGACAGGGGAGGAACCGGGGAGCTGTTTTTT; clone size: -; J gene: TRBJ2-2; D gene: TRBD1; V gene: TRBV19
CDR3 protein: CASSPHNSPLHF; CDR3 DNA: TGTGCCAGCAGTCCTCATAATTCACCCCTCCACTTT; clone size: few; J gene: TRBJ1-6; D gene: -; V gene: TRBV25-1
CDR3 protein: CASSPQGSYTEAFF; CDR3 DNA: TGCGCCAGCAGCCCACAGGGGAGTTACACCGAAGCTTTCTTT; clone size: -; J gene: TRBJ1-1; D gene: TRBD1; V gene: TRBV5-1
CDR3 protein: CASRQGQSVNQPQHF; CDR3 DNA: TGTGCCAGCAGACAGGGACAGTCGGTCAATCAGCCCCAGCATTTT; clone size: few; J gene: TRBJ1-5; D gene: TRBD1; V gene: TRBV5-8
CDR3 protein: CASLSQGARTDTQYF; CDR3 DNA: TGTGCCAGCCTGTCACAGGGGGCCCGCACAGATACGCAGTATTTT; clone size: -; J gene: TRBJ2-3; D gene: TRBD1; V gene: TRBV7-2
CDR3 protein: CASITLGTPFNEQFF; CDR3 DNA: TGTGCCAGCATCACCTTGGGGACACCCTTCAATGAGCAGTTCTTC; clone size: -; J gene: TRBJ2-1; D gene: -; V gene: TRBV28
CDR3 protein: CASSSLTSGSPDTQYF; CDR3 DNA: TGTGCCAGCAGTTCGCTGACTAGCGGGAGCCCAGATACGCAGTATTTT; clone size: -; J gene: TRBJ2-3; D gene: TRBD2; V gene: TRBV7-8
CDR3 protein: CASSFTGTGIQETQYF; CDR3 DNA: TGCGCCAGCAGCTTCACCGGGACAGGGATCCAAGAGACCCAGTACTTC; clone size: -; J gene: TRBJ2-5; D gene: TRBD1; V gene: TRBV5-1
CDR3 protein: CASSGGTSGNNEQFF; CDR3 DNA: TGTGCCAGCAGTGGCGGGACTAGCGGAAACAATGAGCAGTTCTTC; clone size: -; J gene: TRBJ2-1; D gene: TRBD2; V gene: TRBV27